Below, 2 T cell receptor beta chains from the same sample are listed, as sequenced in a study of blood T cell repertoires in COVID-19 (dated by TCRdb to about 2020). The library came from the immunoSEQ multiplex PCR assay. In its TCRdb copy, this immuneACCESS table keeps in-frame sequences only and misses some clones. Where compared with another copy, unresolved V genes explain less than half of these, and the others have no known cause. Counted in this sample were around 140,000 clones; roughly 88% of them appeared once. Clones ranked in the top ten supply under 12% of the sample. Material for sequencing was peripheral blood. These receptors were obtained from a man between 60 and 75 years old with active or convalescent COVID-19.

This chain links TRBV24-1 with TRBJ2-1; 12 bases are shared with TRBD2. The CDR3 sequence is 14 residues long. V gave up 6 bases and J gave up 8 bases; unmatched junction bases: 4. Germline assignment: CDR1 KGHDR and CDR2 SFDVKD. As DNA, the CDR3 is TGTGCCACCAGTCGGACTAGCGGGGCCTATGAGCAGTTCTTC. It specifies CATSRTSGAYEQFF.

The chain combines TRBV5-6 with TRBJ2-2, with D unresolved. The V gene's germline CDR1 is SGHDT and CDR2 YYEEEE. The length of the CDR3 is 14 residues. V was shortened by 0 bases and J by 4 bases, with 7 bases between the two germline ends. CDR3 in amino acids: CASSLALSTGELFF. The CDR3 DNA reads as TGTGCCAGCAGCTTGGCCCTGAGCACCGGGGAGCTGTTTTTT.